This TCR beta chain was retrieved from a study of blood T cells in healthy people across ages. Broader study findings: A roughly linear fall in TCR beta diversity per million T cells was seen with increasing age.

The sample, about 9.2 milliliters of peripheral blood, was drawn from each donor. Per sample, a minimum of 6 million PBMCs were isolated. RNA extraction gave at least 5 micrograms of total RNA per sample. As concerns this clonotype: What it binds is not known.

The germline CDR1 and CDR2 sequences are SQVTM and ANQGSEA. The germline V and J ends were trimmed by 3 bases and 2 bases, with 18 bases remaining between them. The CDR3 is made up of 16 amino acids. Primers used in a second PCR of about 6 to 11 cycles were a sample-barcoded 5' primer and a J-beta primer mix. TCRdb used MiXCR to reprocess the 5' RACE reads, holding one entry per CDR3 protein. The sample has about 2 million distinct CDR3 sequences; about 50% are singletons. This TCR was sampled from a woman between 40 and 55 years old in good health. The chain has TRBV29-1 and TRBJ2-3; tentatively, D is TRBD2 (7 bases). The source material was blood. CDR3 in DNA: TGCAGCGTTGAGGGTCTGGCGGGGGCTCTCACAGATACGCAGTATTTT. This codes for CSVEGLAGALTDTQYF.